The 18 T cell receptor beta chains reported below all come from one sample, sequenced in a study of blood T cell repertoires in COVID-19. Assay: immunoSEQ multiplex PCR; the TCRdb copy retains only in-frame clones and omits some. The sample consists of fewer than 400,000 clones, roughly 91% of them appearing once. Sequenced: PBMCs or T cells enriched from blood (not recorded which). The source is a woman aged 25-40 years who had recovered from COVID-19.

This clone occurred once. The chain joins TRBV28 to TRBJ1-5; tentative D call: TRBD1 (5 bases). The CDR3 loop spans 15 amino acids. V gave up 4 bases and J gave up 3 bases, with 13 bases separating them. Germline V lookup: CDR1 MDHEN, CDR2 SYDVKM. Here the CDR3 DNA reads TGTGCCAGCAGTTCCCCGGGACTGAACAATCAGCCCCAGCATTTT. Translated, it gives CASSSPGLNNQPQHF.

This clone was counted only a few times. This rearrangement joins TRBV15 to TRBJ2-4, with D possibly being TRBD1 (6 bases). The CDR3 contains 13 residues. Germline loops: CDR1 LNHNV, CDR2 YYDKDF (reference sequence). V shed 0 bases and J shed 6 bases, with 6 bases lying between them. CDR3 region: CATSRDRGNIQYF. CDR3 nucleotide sequence: TGTGCCACCAGCAGAGACAGGGGAAACATTCAGTACTTC.

This clone was detected once. The gene calls are TRBV11-2 and TRBJ2-7, with 7 nucleotides matching TRBD1. Germline V CDR1 and CDR2: SGHAT, FQNNGV. The CDR3 consists of 17 residues. Unmatched junction bases numbered 14, after V lost 4 bases and J lost 2 bases. The CDR3 bases are TGTGCCAGCAGCTCGACTGCTGTGTCGGGACAGACCTACGAGCAGTACTTC. Its protein is CASSSTAVSGQTYEQYF. Filled out from reference TRBV11-2 and TRBJ2-7, the complete variable domain reads EAGVAQSPRYKIIEKRQSVAFWCNPISGHATLYWYQQILGQGPKLLIQFQNNGVVDDSQLPKDRFSAERLKGVDSTLKIQPAKLEDSAVYLCASSSTAVSGQTYEQYFGPGTRLTVT.

The chain has TRBV12-3 or TRBV12-4 and TRBJ2-2; D gene unclear. V was trimmed by 3 bases and J by 6 bases, leaving 2 bases between them. The CDR3 spans 11 residues. Here the CDR3 DNA reads TGTGCCAGCAGTTTCGCCGGGGAGCTGTTTTTT. It specifies CASSFAGELFF.

The chain links TRBV19 to TRBJ1-2; D gene unclear. CDR1 and CDR2 (germline): LNHDA, SQIVND (reference sequence). Trimming shortened V by 4 bases and J by 6 bases, and 9 bases separated the two germline ends. The CDR3 length is 12 residues. The CDR3: CASSTNRNGYTF. The CDR3 DNA reads as TGTGCCAGTAGTACGAACAGAAATGGCTACACCTTC. The variable domain in full, with the rest retrieved from reference TRBV19 and TRBJ1-2, is DGGITQSPKYLFRKEGQNVTLSCEQNLNHDAMYWYRQDPGQGLRLIYYSQIVNDFQKGDIAEGYSVSREKKESFPLTVTSAQKNPTAFYLCASSTNRNGYTFGSGTRLTVV.

V usage is TRBV10-3 and J usage is TRBJ1-4, with a weak D call TRBD1 (5 bases). The CDR3 sequence is 13 residues long. Germline V gene lookup returns CDR1 ENHRY and CDR2 SYGVKD. The V and J ends lost 4 bases and 8 bases respectively, with 11 bases between them. This CDR3 is CAISAGIGEKLFF. The DNA of the CDR3 is TGTGCCATCAGTGCAGGGATCGGGGAAAAACTGTTTTTT.

The chain combines TRBV11-2 with TRBJ1-2; TRBD1 matches 7 bases. CDR1 SGHAT and CDR2 FQNNGV come from the germline V gene. V was pared by 4 bases and J by 4 bases, with 6 bases of the junction left unmatched. CDR3 length equals 14 residues. CDR3 nucleotides: TGTGCCAGCAGCTCCCAAGGGGGCTTCTATGGCTACACCTTC. Amino acid sequence: CASSSQGGFYGYTF.

The rearrangement joins TRBV4-1 to TRBJ2-7, with 10 bases aligning to TRBD2. Germline CDR1 reads MGHRA; CDR2 reads YSYEKL. The CDR3 runs to 15 residues. Trimming removed 3 bases from V and 3 bases from J; junction bases left unmatched: 5. The chain's CDR3 is CASSHSLAGFYEQYF. The CDR3 DNA reads TGCGCCAGCAGCCACTCACTAGCGGGGTTCTACGAGCAGTACTTC.

This clone was observed a few times. The CDR3 sequence: CASSRDSGTYEQYF. CDR3 bases: TGTGCCAGTAGTAGGGACAGCGGAACCTACGAGCAGTACTTC. The chain combines TRBV19 with TRBJ2-7; TRBD1 agrees at 7 bases. V was clipped by 4 bases and J by 2 bases; unmatched bases: 5. The CDR3 totals 14 residues. Germline V gives CDR1 LNHDA, CDR2 SQIVND (reference sequence).

The chain employs TRBV6-5 and TRBJ2-1, with 8 positions matching TRBD2. From germline, CDR1 is MNHEY and CDR2 SVGAGI. The V segment lost 6 bases and the J segment 13 bases; nucleotides outside the gene matches: 14. This CDR3 region has 14 residues. The CDR3 reads CASRIQRETPQQFF. DNA of the CDR3: TGTGCCAGCAGGATTCAGCGGGAGACGCCACAACAGTTCTTC.

This chain links TRBV27 with TRBJ2-7; D is ambiguous. V was clipped by 0 bases and J by 5 bases, with 8 bases between them. There are 13 residues in the CDR3. Germline CDR1 is MNHEY and CDR2 is SMNVEV (reference sequence). The CDR3 DNA reads TGTGCCAGCAGTTTATCGATCAGGCACGAGCAGTACTTC. Amino acid sequence: CASSLSIRHEQYF.

The chain has TRBV18 and TRBJ2-1; 8 bases fit TRBD2. CDR3 length: 17 amino acids. V was clipped by 1 base and J by 6 bases; unmatched bases: 11. Germline CDR1 KGHSH, CDR2 LQKENI. CDR3 amino acids: CASSPRRAGGAGNEQFF. CDR3 sequence (DNA): TGTGCCAGCTCACCACGACGTGCCGGGGGGGCGGGCAATGAGCAGTTCTTC.

As to this clone: Other DNA variants within this sample encode the same CDR3. The J gene is TRBJ1-4, the V gene TRBV5-1, with 9 bases aligning to TRBD1. This CDR3 is 14 amino acids long. The junction had 1 base not matched to a gene; V was cut back by 3 bases and J by 4 bases. CDR1 and CDR2 (germline): SGHRS, YFSETQ. The CDR3 DNA is TGCGCCAGCAGCTCGGGACAGGGTAATGAAAAACTGTTTTTT. Translation: CASSSGQGNEKLFF.

V and J are TRBV7-2 and TRBJ2-7, with 9 bases matching TRBD1. V gave up 5 bases and J gave up 6 bases; unmatched junction bases: 11. Germline assignment: CDR1 SGHTA and CDR2 FQGNSA. CDR3 length: 15 amino acids. The DNA for the CDR3 is TGTGCCAGCAGCCCAACAGGGGGCCTCGCGGGCGAGCAGTACTTC. Its protein product is CASSPTGGLAGEQYF.

CDR3 in DNA: TGTGCCAGCAGCTTAGCAGTCCGGACAGGGACTATCTATGGCTACACCTTC. Protein sequence: CASSLAVRTGTIYGYTF. J is TRBJ1-2 and V is TRBV7-9; the match to TRBD1 covers 8 bases. Unmatched junction bases numbered 10, after V lost 0 bases and J lost 4 bases. The CDR3 extends over 17 amino acids. The germline gives CDR1 SEHNR, CDR2 FQNEAQ (reference sequence).

The V call is TRBV27, the J call TRBJ2-1; 9 nucleotides agree with TRBD2. Germline V CDR1 and CDR2: MNHEY, SMNVEV (reference sequence). V gave up 0 bases and J gave up 7 bases; unmatched junction bases: 4. The CDR3 contains 15 residues. The DNA of the CDR3 is TGTGCCAGCAGTTTATCATTCCTAGCGGGAAATGAGCAGTTCTTC. Amino acid sequence: CASSLSFLAGNEQFF.

This chain links TRBV11-1 with TRBJ2-5; D possibly corresponds to TRBD2 (6 bases). V lost 5 bases and J lost 2, with 12 bases in between. The CDR3 spans 14 residues. The germline CDR1 and CDR2 sequences are SGHAT and FQDESV (reference sequence). The chain's CDR3 is CASSPRDLQETQYF. CDR3 nucleotide sequence: TGTGCCAGCAGCCCGAGGGACTTACAAGAGACCCAGTACTTC.

This sequence joins TRBV7-2 and TRBJ2-7; TRBD1 aligns across 11 bases. The CDR3 is made up of 13 amino acids. The trim removed 10 bases at V and 3 bases at J, leaving 5 bases unmatched. Per germline, CDR1 SGHTA and CDR2 FQGNSA. The CDR3 loop is CAIRDRGFYEQYF. As DNA, the CDR3 is TGTGCCATCAGGGACAGGGGGTTCTACGAGCAGTACTTC.